Included here is one T cell receptor beta chain sequence, with context. Its antigen is still unknown. A junction boundary mismatches the germline segment, possibly from a read error. This specimen comes from a study of CD8+CD57+ T cells in acquired aplastic anemia. The overall study: The study obtained an average of 3.2 ug of DNA from sorted CD4+ and CD8+ cells. Study observations and caveats: Comparison of patients with controls identified about 27 shared CD8+ CDR3 sequences.

Those patients picked for sequencing had displayed CD8+CD57+ cell expansion on flow cytometry. Patients had received no therapy at the time of blood sampling. In germline, CDR1 is LGHNT, CDR2 FRNRAP. CDR3 length equals 16 residues. Profiling that covered TCR beta VDJ and CDR3 relied on genomic DNA as its template. TCRdb redid the calling of the reads with MiXCR, one entry per CDR3 protein. The data hold just over 450,000 distinct CDR3 sequences, with about a third observed a single time. Sequencing input: sorted CD4+, CD8+, or CD8+CD57+ T cells (not recorded which) from PBMCs. This TCR came from a human donor with aplastic anemia. The J gene is TRBJ1-1, the V gene TRBV12-5; perhaps TRBD1 as D (6 bases). CDR3 DNA: TGTGCTAGTGGTTTGGTCCCTGGGACACCCAACACTGAAGCTCTCTTT. Its protein is CASGLVPGTPNTEALF. The whole variable domain, remainder taken from reference TRBV12-5 and TRBJ1-1, is DARVTQTPRHKVTEMGQEVTMRCQPILGHNTVFWYRQTMMQGLELLAYFRNRAPLDDSGMPKDRFSAEMPDATLATLKIQPSEPRDSAVYFCASGLVPGTPNTEALFGQGTRLTVV.